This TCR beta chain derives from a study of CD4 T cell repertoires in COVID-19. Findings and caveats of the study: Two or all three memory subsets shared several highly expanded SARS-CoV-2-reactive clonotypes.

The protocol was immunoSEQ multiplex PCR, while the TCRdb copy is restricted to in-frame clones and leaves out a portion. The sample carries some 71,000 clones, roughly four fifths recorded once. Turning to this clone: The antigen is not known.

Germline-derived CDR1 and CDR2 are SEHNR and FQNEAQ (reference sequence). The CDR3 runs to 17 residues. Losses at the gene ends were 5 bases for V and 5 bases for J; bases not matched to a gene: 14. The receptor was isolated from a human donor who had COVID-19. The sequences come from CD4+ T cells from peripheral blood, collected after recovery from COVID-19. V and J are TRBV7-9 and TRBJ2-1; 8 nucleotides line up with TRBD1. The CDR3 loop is CASSRTVGGQVHNEQFF. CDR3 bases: TGTGCCAGCAGCCGAACCGTGGGGGGACAGGTGCACAATGAGCAGTTCTTC. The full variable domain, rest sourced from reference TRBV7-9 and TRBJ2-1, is DTGVSQNPRHKITKRGQNVTFRCDPISEHNRLYWYRQTLGQGPEFLTYFQNEAQLEKSRLLSDRFSAERPKGSFSTLEIQRTEQGDSAMYLCASSRTVGGQVHNEQFFGPGTRLTVL.